The clone carrying this T cell receptor (beta chain) showed up many times. One entry per CDR3 protein, called by TCRdb with MiXCR from the RACE reads. The data contain about 120,000 distinct CDR3 sequences, about 11% of them singletons. Time point here: patch test 3, about 24 weeks after DPC sensitization. The treatment was: therapeutic diphenylcyclopropenone sensitization with weekly scalp DPC. Samples of blood were obtained prior to the application of each patch test. The data stem from a study of human T cells and chemical hapten exposure. This clonotype originated in a woman aged 45 to 65 with alopecia areata. Some clones in this sample may be carry-over from other donors' samples. The source material was whole blood, sampled in connection with sensitization to the hapten diphenylcyclopropenone (DPC).

CDR3 in DNA: TGCAGCGGTAAACAGCCCGATTGCAATGAGCAGTTCTTC. Residues: CSGKQPDCNEQFF. The chain carries TRBV29-1 and TRBJ2-1; D is undetermined. Trimming removed 7 bases from V and 6 bases from J, with 16 bases in between. The germline V gene encodes CDR1 SQVTM and CDR2 ANQGSEA. This CDR3 spans 13 amino acids.